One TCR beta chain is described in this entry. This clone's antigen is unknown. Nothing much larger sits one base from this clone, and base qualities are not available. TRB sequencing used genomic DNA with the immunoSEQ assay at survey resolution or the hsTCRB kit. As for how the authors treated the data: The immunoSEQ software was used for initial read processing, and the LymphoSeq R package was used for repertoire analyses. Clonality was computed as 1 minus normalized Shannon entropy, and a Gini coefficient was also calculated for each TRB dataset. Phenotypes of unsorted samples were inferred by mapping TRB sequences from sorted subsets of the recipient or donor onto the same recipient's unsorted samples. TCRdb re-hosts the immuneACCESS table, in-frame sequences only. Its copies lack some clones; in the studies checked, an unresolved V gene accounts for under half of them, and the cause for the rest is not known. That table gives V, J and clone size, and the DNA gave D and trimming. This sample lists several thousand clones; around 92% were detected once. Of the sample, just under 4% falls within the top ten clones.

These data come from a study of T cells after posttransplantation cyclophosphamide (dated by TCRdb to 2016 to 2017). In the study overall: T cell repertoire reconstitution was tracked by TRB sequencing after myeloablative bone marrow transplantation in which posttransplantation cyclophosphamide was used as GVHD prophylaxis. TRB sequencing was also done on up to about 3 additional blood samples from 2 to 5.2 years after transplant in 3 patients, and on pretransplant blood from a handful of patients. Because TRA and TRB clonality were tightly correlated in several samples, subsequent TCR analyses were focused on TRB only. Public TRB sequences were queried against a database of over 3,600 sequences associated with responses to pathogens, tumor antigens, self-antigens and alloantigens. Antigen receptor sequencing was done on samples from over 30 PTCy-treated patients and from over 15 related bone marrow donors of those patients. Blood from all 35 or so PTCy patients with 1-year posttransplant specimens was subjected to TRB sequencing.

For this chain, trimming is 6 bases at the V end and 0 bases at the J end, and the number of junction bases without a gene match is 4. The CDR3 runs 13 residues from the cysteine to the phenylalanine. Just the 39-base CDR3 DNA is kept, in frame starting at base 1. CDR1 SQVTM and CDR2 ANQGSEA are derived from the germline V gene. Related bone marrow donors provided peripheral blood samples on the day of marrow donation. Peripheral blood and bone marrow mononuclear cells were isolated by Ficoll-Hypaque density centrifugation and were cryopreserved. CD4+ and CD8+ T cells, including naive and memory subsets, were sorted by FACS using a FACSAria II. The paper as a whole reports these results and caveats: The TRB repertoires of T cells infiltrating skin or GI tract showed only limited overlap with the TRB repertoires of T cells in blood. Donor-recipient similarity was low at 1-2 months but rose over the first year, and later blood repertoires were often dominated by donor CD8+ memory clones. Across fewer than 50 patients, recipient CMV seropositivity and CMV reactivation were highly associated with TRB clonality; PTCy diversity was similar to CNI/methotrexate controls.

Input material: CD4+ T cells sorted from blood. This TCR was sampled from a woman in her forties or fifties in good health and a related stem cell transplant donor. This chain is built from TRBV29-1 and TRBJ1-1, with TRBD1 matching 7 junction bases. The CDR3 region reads CSVSTGLNTEAFF. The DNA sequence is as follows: TGCAGCGTCTCGACAGGGTTGAACACTGAAGCTTTCTTT.